The present entry profiles one T cell receptor (beta chain) with its context. Both iRepertoire HTBI primers and Arm-PCR of CDR3 regions were used to build the TCR beta libraries. TCRdb re-called the multiplex PCR reads through MiXCR, storing one row per CDR3 protein. Here the sample spans 320,000 or so distinct CDR3 sequences, approximately 20% being singletons. Time point defined: newly diagnosed GD, antithyroid drugs for less than 3 months. RNA from PBMCs was the source of the TCR library. The record originates from a study of regulatory T cells in long-lasting Graves disease. The V gene's germline CDR1 is SNHLY and CDR2 FYNNEI. The CDR3 consists of 14 residues. Trimming pared 7 bases from V and 0 bases from J, leaving 11 bases between.

This sequence was found in a female donor with Graves disease. The V call is TRBV2, the J call TRBJ2-3, with TRBD1 as a possible D gene (6 bases). Sequences were derived from peripheral blood mononuclear cells (PBMCs), sampled at new diagnosis, from a patient treated with antithyroid drugs. CDR3 coding DNA: TGTGCCAGCAATATAGACAGGAGCACAGATACGCAGTATTTT. It yields the protein CASNIDRSTDTQYF.